These 32 T cell receptor beta chains came from one sample sequenced in a study of blood T cells in healthy people across ages. A second about 6 to 12 cycle PCR used barcoded and J-beta primers. MiXCR, applied by TCRdb to the 5' RACE reads, yields one record per CDR3 protein. The sample yields 1.5 million to 2 million distinct CDR3 sequences, 30% to 40% seen once. Sequencing input: blood. The receptor set was obtained from a young woman in good health.

This clonotype occurred a few times. The chain is built from TRBV12-3 or TRBV12-4 and TRBJ2-7; D gene unclear. The V and J ends lost 9 bases and 1 base respectively, with 13 bases between them. The CDR3 has 13 residues. CDR3 DNA: TGTGCCAGTGGGGTCGGCAGATCCTACGAGCAGTACTTC. It encodes CASGVGRSYEQYF.

There are a few counts of this clonotype. V gene TRBV3-1 combines with J gene TRBJ2-5; TRBD1 or TRBD2 may be the D gene (6 bases each). The CDR3 spans 14 residues. Looked up from germline, CDR1 is LGHDT and CDR2 is YNNKEL (reference sequence). The ends were cut back, 6 bases at V and 2 bases at J, with 13 bases in the middle. The CDR3 protein is CASSNGGHQETQYF. The CDR3 bases are TGTGCCAGCAGTAACGGGGGCCATCAAGAGACCCAGTACTTC.

This clonotype has more than one count but fewer than ten. In DNA, the CDR3 is TGTGCCAGCAGCTTCGGGGAAGGCTACACCTTC. This gives the protein CASSFGEGYTF. The V call is TRBV7-9, the J call TRBJ1-2; D is uncertain. This CDR3 has 11 residues. Germline values: CDR1 SEHNR, CDR2 FQNEAQ (reference sequence). Trimming took 3 bases from V and 8 from J, leaving 7 bases between them. Variable domain in full (rest from reference TRBV7-9 and TRBJ1-2): DTGVSQNPRHKITKRGQNVTFRCDPISEHNRLYWYRQTLGQGPEFLTYFQNEAQLEKSRLLSDRFSAERPKGSFSTLEIQRTEQGDSAMYLCASSFGEGYTFGSGTRLTVV.

The chain combines TRBV4-2 with TRBJ2-1; 13 nucleotides line up with TRBD2. The J segment lost 4 bases and the V segment lost 0 bases, leaving 3 bases of the junction unmatched. The CDR3 is 17 amino acids. CDR1 and CDR2 from the germline V gene are LGHNA and YNFKEQ. CDR3 DNA sequence: TGTGCCAGCAGCCAAGAGACTAGCGGGGGGCCTTACAATGAGCAGTTCTTC. It codes for CASSQETSGGPYNEQFF.

The rearrangement joins TRBV29-1 to TRBJ2-2; TRBD1 agrees at 10 bases. This CDR3 comprises 13 residues. Per the germline V gene, CDR1 is SQVTM and CDR2 is ANQGSEA. The CDR3 loop is CSFGTGATGELFF. The DNA for the CDR3 is TGCAGTTTCGGGACAGGGGCTACCGGGGAGCTGTTTTTT.

This chain joins TRBV7-3 and TRBJ2-1; TRBD2 matches 13 bases. After removal of 5 bases from V and 7 bases from J, the junction contained 8 bases not matched to a gene. From germline, CDR1 is SGHTA and CDR2 FQGTGA. The CDR3 is 16 residues long. The CDR3 region is CASSPLLAGGRNEQFF. CDR3 bases: TGTGCCAGCAGCCCCTTACTAGCGGGGGGGCGGAATGAGCAGTTCTTC.

This clonotype occurred a few times. The V and J genes are TRBV2 and TRBJ2-7; TRBD1 agrees at 8 bases. CDR3 length: 16 amino acids. The germline V gene encodes CDR1 SNHLY and CDR2 FYNNEI. V shed 6 bases, J shed 0 bases, and the junction held 10 bases outside the gene matches. This CDR3 reads CASRVRGRVSSYEQYF. CDR3 in DNA: TGTGCCAGCAGGGTCAGGGGGCGAGTAAGCTCCTACGAGCAGTACTTC.

This clonotype occurred a few times. This sequence joins TRBV5-6 and TRBJ2-1; TRBD2 agrees at 11 bases. The CDR3 runs 15 residues. V was clipped by 5 bases and J by 7 bases; unmatched bases: 8. CDR1 and CDR2 from the germline V gene are SGHDT and YYEEEE. CDR3 sequence: CASSIAGGPWNEQFF. The CDR3 DNA sequence: TGTGCCAGCAGTATAGCGGGGGGGCCCTGGAATGAGCAGTTCTTC.

The gene calls are TRBV20-1 and TRBJ2-1; TRBD1 is a possible D gene (5 bases). Per germline, CDR1 DFQATT and CDR2 SNEGSKA (reference sequence). Trimming pared 6 bases from V and 6 bases from J, leaving 18 bases between. The CDR3 has 14 amino acids. CDR3 bases: TGCAGTGCCCATACAGGTATTCTCCGCAATGAGCAGTTCTTC. Protein sequence: CSAHTGILRNEQFF.

Details on this clonotype: A single base separates this from a much larger clone, so it may be a read error. V is TRBV20-1 and J is TRBJ2-4; 9 bases fit TRBD2. There are 14 residues in the CDR3. Germline CDR1 DFQATT, CDR2 SNEGSKA (reference sequence). CDR3: CGACHSGGKNIQYF. CDR3 sequence (DNA): TGCGGTGCCTGCCATAGCGGGGGAAAAAACATTCAGTACTTC.

This clonotype was observed a single time. This chain connects TRBV28 to TRBJ2-7; D is ambiguous. V was trimmed by 5 bases and J by 9 bases, leaving 29 bases between them. The CDR3 loop spans 17 amino acids. The germline V gene encodes CDR1 MDHEN and CDR2 SYDVKM. CDR3 bases: TGTGCCAGCAGTCCTCCCTGGACCAAACGGACCCCCCACGGGCAGTACTTC. Translated: CASSPPWTKRTPHGQYF.

This clonotype was counted a few times. Mismatch with germline at one junction end may stem from a read error. The rearrangement links TRBV4-1 to TRBJ2-5; D is undetermined. This CDR3 is 14 amino acids long. The germline V gene encodes CDR1 MGHRA and CDR2 YSYEKL. In nucleotides, the CDR3 is TGCGCCAGCAGCCAGGATTTAGGCCAAGAGGCCCAGTACTTC. Protein product: CASSQDLGQEAQYF.

This clonotype was detected only once. The rearrangement uses TRBV27 and TRBJ2-1, with 9 bases aligning to TRBD2. In germline, CDR1 is MNHEY, CDR2 SMNVEV (reference sequence). The CDR3 runs 14 residues. V lost 7 bases to trimming and J lost 8 bases; unmatched junction nucleotides: 9. CDR3 DNA sequence: TGTGCCAGCAAGGCGGGGGGGCCTATGTATGAGCAGTTCTTC. Translating it yields CASKAGGPMYEQFF.

This clonotype was detected only a few times. The CDR3 sequence is CASSRGGTNTEAFF. CDR3 in DNA: TGTGCCAGCAGCAGGGGTGGCACAAACACTGAAGCTTTCTTT. The V gene is TRBV6-5, the J gene TRBJ1-1, with a weak D call TRBD1 (6 bases). Trimming took 6 bases from V and 2 from J, leaving 13 bases between them. The CDR3 is made up of 14 amino acids. Per the germline V gene, CDR1 is MNHEY and CDR2 is SVGAGI.

V gene TRBV6-1 combines with J gene TRBJ1-5; D remains ambiguous. Per the germline V gene, CDR1 is MNHNS and CDR2 is SASEGT. The CDR3 consists of 12 residues. Trimming shortened V by 4 bases and J by 6 bases, and 7 bases separated the two germline ends. CDR3 nucleotide sequence: TGTGCCAGCAGTGGTTACAGTCAGCCCCAGCATTTT. Translating gives CASSGYSQPQHF.

The gene calls are TRBV12-3 or TRBV12-4 and TRBJ2-5; 10 bases are shared with TRBD2. V shed 6 bases and J 5 bases; nucleotides not matched to a gene: 9. CDR3 length: 15 residues. CDR3 in amino acids: CASSLLAGAEETQYF. CDR3 coding DNA: TGTGCCAGCAGCCTCCTAGCGGGGGCCGAGGAGACCCAGTACTTC.

This clonotype showed up just once. The rearrangement joins TRBV20-1 to TRBJ2-1; the D gene is possibly TRBD2 (5 bases). V lost 6 bases and J 5 bases, leaving 14 bases between the germline ends. The germline V gene encodes CDR1 DFQATT and CDR2 SNEGSKA (reference sequence). This CDR3 contains 13 residues. The chain's CDR3 is CSARGSLNNEQFF. CDR3 in DNA: TGCAGTGCCCGCGGGTCTCTTAACAATGAGCAGTTCTTC.

The rearrangement links TRBV9 to TRBJ1-2; possible D gene TRBD1, 6 bases. This CDR3 spans 13 amino acids. V was trimmed by 3 bases and J by 7 bases, leaving 13 bases between them. Germline CDR1 reads SGDLS; CDR2 reads YYNGEE. CDR3 residues: CASSAQQGLGYTF. Here the CDR3 DNA reads TGTGCCAGCAGCGCGCAACAGGGCCTTGGCTACACCTTC. The complete variable domain, with remaining parts taken from reference TRBV9 and TRBJ1-2, reads DSGVTQTPKHLITATGQRVTLRCSPRSGDLSVYWYQQSLDQGLQFLIQYYNGEERAKGNILERFSAQQFPDLHSELNLSSLELGDSALYFCASSAQQGLGYTFGSGTRLTVV.

This clonotype was recorded once. The chain joins TRBV28 to TRBJ2-5; 8 nucleotides line up with TRBD1. With the DNA end fitting TRBJ2-7 better, the J assignment may be wrong. The germline V gene encodes CDR1 MDHEN and CDR2 SYDVKM. The CDR3 is 15 amino acids. The CDR3, as DNA: TGTGCCAGCAGTACGTTGCAGGGGGCGCGGAACGAGCAGTACTTC. Translation: CASSTLQGARNEQYF.

The CDR3, as DNA: TGCGCCAGCAGCTTGAGCGGGAGCGACACCGGGGAGCTGTTTTTT. Protein: CASSLSGSDTGELFF. The chain carries TRBV5-1 and TRBJ2-2; 8 nucleotides align to TRBD2. Trimming removed 1 base from V and 3 bases from J; junction bases left unmatched: 2. The CDR3 sequence is 15 residues long. Germline V CDR1 and CDR2: SGHRS, YFSETQ.

V usage is TRBV14 and J usage is TRBJ2-3; D perhaps matches TRBD2 (5 bases). The CDR3 loop spans 18 amino acids. Germline assignment: CDR1 SGHDN and CDR2 FVKESK. Trimming stripped 1 base from V and 2 bases from J, with 19 bases between. The CDR3: CASSQVDGPAATTDTQYF. The DNA of the CDR3 is TGTGCCAGCAGCCAAGTAGACGGACCAGCGGCGACCACAGATACGCAGTATTTT.

There are a few counts of this clonotype. V usage is TRBV27 and J usage is TRBJ1-2; 8 bases agree with TRBD1. In germline, CDR1 is MNHEY, CDR2 SMNVEV (reference sequence). This CDR3 has 15 residues. Trimming removed 6 bases from V and 7 bases from J; junction bases left unmatched: 13. CDR3: CASRATGGSGTGYTF. The CDR3 DNA follows: TGTGCCAGCAGAGCCACAGGGGGATCAGGAACTGGCTACACCTTC.

The gene calls are TRBV11-2 and TRBJ2-4, with a possible D match to TRBD1 (6 bases). Trimming removed 5 bases at V and 9 bases at J, with 11 bases between. The length of the CDR3 is 12 residues. Germline CDR1 and CDR2: SGHAT and FQNNGV. CDR3 nucleotides: TGTGCCAGCAGCCTCCGGGACACCATTCAGTACTTC. This encodes CASSLRDTIQYF.

J is TRBJ1-3 and V is TRBV9; D may be TRBD1 (5 bases). With 0 bases removed from V and 0 bases from J, the gap between germline ends came to 13 bases. The CDR3 consists of 17 residues. Germline CDR1 reads SGDLS; CDR2 reads YYNGEE. This chain's CDR3 is CASSVGQGTYSGNTIYF. CDR3 nucleotides: TGTGCCAGCAGCGTAGGGCAGGGAACCTACTCTGGAAACACCATATATTTT.

This clonotype was seen a handful of times. This sequence joins TRBV27 and TRBJ1-1; D unclear. CDR3 size: 14 residues. The germline V and J ends were trimmed by 2 bases and 1 base, with 8 bases remaining between them. Per germline, CDR1 MNHEY and CDR2 SMNVEV (reference sequence). The CDR3 loop reads CASSLQDSNTEAFF. The CDR3 DNA follows: TGTGCCAGCAGTTTACAGGACTCGAACACTGAAGCTTTCTTT.

This clonotype showed up many times. This chain connects TRBV7-3 to TRBJ2-3, with 10 bases that match TRBD2. V was pared by 5 bases and J by 0 bases, with 5 bases of the junction left unmatched. The CDR3 extends over 16 amino acids. The V gene's germline CDR1 is SGHTA and CDR2 FQGTGA. The CDR3 nucleotides read TGTGCCAGCAGCCCCAGCGGGGGGGTTAGCACAGATACGCAGTATTTT. Protein: CASSPSGGVSTDTQYF.

The V and J genes are TRBV28 and TRBJ2-4; 8 nucleotides align to TRBD1. CDR3 length: 14 amino acids. The germline gives CDR1 MDHEN, CDR2 SYDVKM. Trimming at V came to 6 bases and at J to 3 bases, leaving 4 bases not matched to a gene. The DNA of the CDR3 is TGTGCCAGCAGGCCTACAGGGGGCAAAAACATTCAGTACTTC. Protein: CASRPTGGKNIQYF.

This clonotype was counted only a few times. The chain recombines TRBV6-5 with TRBJ2-4; 7 nucleotides agree with TRBD1. The better agreement between TRBJ2-7 and the DNA end casts doubt on the J call. CDR1 and CDR2 (germline): MNHEY, SVGAGI. This CDR3 is built from 13 residues. The CDR3 DNA is TGTGCCAGTCGGAACAGGGGTTATAGCGAGCAGTACTTC. Translation: CASRNRGYSEQYF.

As to this clonotype: A much larger clonotype is one base distant, so this may be a read error. This chain uses TRBV20-1 with TRBJ2-1; 7 bases line up with TRBD1. This CDR3 comprises 13 residues. Germline loops: CDR1 DFQATT, CDR2 SNEGSKA (reference sequence). Trimming at V came to 2 bases and at J to 8 bases, leaving 6 bases not matched to a gene. The CDR3 DNA sequence: TGCAGTGCTAGATTAGGGGGCTATGATGAGCAGTTCTTC. Translating it yields CSARLGGYDEQFF.

This clonotype was picked up a small number of times. The chain has TRBV20-1 and TRBJ2-6; D is uncertain. This CDR3 region has 16 residues. V was cut by 3 bases and J by 0 bases, with 12 bases left in between. Germline V gene lookup returns CDR1 DFQATT and CDR2 SNEGSKA (reference sequence). CDR3 sequence reads: CSARSNSYSGANVLTF. The CDR3 region has the DNA TGCAGTGCTAGGTCTAACAGCTACTCTGGGGCCAACGTCCTGACTTTC.

This clonotype came up many times. J is TRBJ2-7 and V is TRBV6-1, with TRBD2 as a possible D gene (6 bases). The CDR3 sequence is 14 residues long. The germline V gene has CDR1 MNHNS and CDR2 SASEGT. V was pared by 5 bases and J by 2 bases, with 13 bases between. CDR3 sequence: CASSPGGTAYEQYF. In nucleotides, the CDR3 is TGTGCCAGCAGTCCAGGCGGGACGGCCTACGAGCAGTACTTC.

This chain uses TRBV7-8 with TRBJ1-2, with 7 bases identical to TRBD1. Germline values: CDR1 SGHVS, CDR2 FQNEAQ. The CDR3 is 14 residues long. The J segment lost 8 bases and the V segment lost 1 base, leaving 7 bases of the junction unmatched. In DNA, the CDR3 is TGTGCCAGCAGCTTAGGGACAGGACTTAAGGGCTACACCTTC. Encoded protein: CASSLGTGLKGYTF.